A single sample gave rise to the 15 T cell receptor beta chains below, sequenced in a study of beta chain features in type 1 diabetes. The entirety of the isolated RNA underwent reverse transcription, so expressed TCRB transcripts were sequenced. The repertoire was sequenced with immunoSEQ multiplex PCR; TCRdb's copy has only in-frame clones and lacks some. Among over 650,000 clones, over 12% were seen once, and the ten largest hold roughly 0.04%. For these receptors, no antigen is known. Overall study results and limits: Type 1 diabetes patients showed a moderate but significant shortening of TCRB CDR3s in all four CD4+ subsets.

Source material: naive CD4+ T cells from blood. These receptors originate from a young man with type 1 diabetes.

The chain couples TRBV13 to TRBJ2-7; D tentatively reads TRBD1 or TRBD2 (5 bases each). The CDR3 runs to 15 residues. The V gene's germline CDR1 is PRHDT and CDR2 FYEKMQ (reference sequence). Trimming took 2 bases from V and 6 from J, leaving 17 bases between them. The CDR3 here is CASSLRGAGVFEQYF. CDR3 nucleotide sequence: TGTGCCAGCAGCTTACGGGGCGCGGGTGTTTTCGAGCAGTACTTC.

The chain is built from TRBV7-2 and TRBJ1-5, with 8 bases aligning to TRBD1. This CDR3 spans 16 amino acids. CDR1 and CDR2 (germline): SGHTA, FQGNSA. J gave up 0 bases and V 2 bases, and 3 bases lay outside the gene matches. CDR3 nucleotides: TGTGCCAGCAGCTTATTTGACAGGGGTAGCAATCAGCCCCAGCATTTT. Protein product: CASSLFDRGSNQPQHF.

This clone has only a few counts. The gene calls are TRBV10-3 and TRBJ1-4; 8 bases fit TRBD1. The CDR3 is made up of 13 amino acids. CDR1 ENHRY and CDR2 SYGVKD come from the germline V gene. Trimming at V came to 4 bases and at J to 5 bases, leaving 0 bases not matched to a gene. The CDR3 nucleotides read TGTGCCATCAGTGGGACAGGGAATGAAAAACTGTTTTTT. It yields the protein CAISGTGNEKLFF.

This clone was counted a few times. V usage is TRBV30 and J usage is TRBJ1-2, with D hard to call. CDR3 length: 12 residues. The V gene's germline CDR1 is GTSNPN and CDR2 SVGIG (reference sequence). V lost 2 bases and J lost 4, with 8 bases in between. The CDR3, as DNA: TGTGCCTGGAGTCTGCGGGCCTATGGCTACACCTTC. It codes for CAWSLRAYGYTF.

In its sample, this clone was seen a few times. The gene calls are TRBV9 and TRBJ2-5; D may be TRBD1 or TRBD2 (5 bases each). This CDR3 region has 15 residues. Between the trimmed V and J ends, which lost 4 bases and 5 bases, there was a span of 18 bases. Germline V gene lookup returns CDR1 SGDLS and CDR2 YYNGEE. The CDR3 loop is CASSPHSGLGETQYF. Here the CDR3 DNA reads TGTGCCAGCAGCCCCCACTCGGGGCTGGGGGAGACCCAGTACTTC.

The sample holds many counts of this clone. This chain links TRBV7-9 with TRBJ2-1; TRBD1 matches 9 bases. Trimming removed 7 bases from V and 12 bases from J; junction bases left unmatched: 10. The CDR3 contains 13 residues. From germline, CDR1 is SEHNR and CDR2 FQNEAQ (reference sequence). CDR3 sequence reads: CASTEGTGSVQFF. The CDR3 DNA is TGTGCCAGCACGGAAGGGACAGGGTCAGTGCAGTTCTTC.

This rearrangement joins TRBV30 to TRBJ2-5; no firm D call. Trimming cost V 3 bases and J 1 base, with 12 bases left between them. CDR1 and CDR2 (germline): GTSNPN, SVGIG (reference sequence). This CDR3 is built from 14 residues. The CDR3 protein is CAWRRSVVQETQYF. In nucleotides, the CDR3 is TGTGCCTGGAGAAGAAGCGTGGTCCAAGAGACCCAGTACTTC.

Here the CDR3 DNA reads TGTGCCAGCAGCTTAGGTGCTAGCGACGGGTCGGAGCAGTTCTTC. It translates to CASSLGASDGSEQFF. V gene TRBV11-3 combines with J gene TRBJ2-1; tentatively, D is TRBD2 (6 bases). This CDR3 spans 15 amino acids. Trimming left V 1 base short and J 10 bases short, with 17 bases between. Germline CDR1 reads SGHNT; CDR2 reads YENEEA.

This clone was picked up one time. The chain combines TRBV25-1 with TRBJ1-1; TRBD1 is a possible D gene (6 bases). The V and J ends lost 6 bases and 1 base respectively, with 15 bases between them. The germline V gene encodes CDR1 MGHDK and CDR2 SYGVNS. The CDR3 loop spans 15 amino acids. The CDR3 region is CASSAHPGQNTEAFF. DNA of the CDR3: TGTGCCAGCAGCGCCCATCCGGGACAGAACACTGAAGCTTTCTTT.

This chain joins TRBV27 and TRBJ2-7; the D gene is possibly TRBD1 (7 bases). The germline gives CDR1 MNHEY, CDR2 SMNVEV (reference sequence). The CDR3 length is 14 residues. V lost 4 bases and J 3 bases, leaving 13 bases between the germline ends. CDR3 sequence (DNA): TGTGCCAGCAGTTCCCGACAGGGAGGCTACGAGCAGTACTTC. This gives the protein CASSSRQGGYEQYF.

In DNA, the CDR3 is TGCGCCAGCAGCTTGGAGCCAGAGACCCAGTACTTC. Translating it yields CASSLEPETQYF. The chain carries TRBV5-1 and TRBJ2-5; D unresolved. CDR1 and CDR2 (germline): SGHRS, YFSETQ. V lost 0 bases and J lost 4, with 4 bases in between. CDR3 length: 12 residues.

This rearrangement joins TRBV7-9 to TRBJ2-1; 8 bases fit TRBD2. The V gene's germline CDR1 is SEHNR and CDR2 FQNEAQ (reference sequence). The CDR3 runs to 14 residues. The trim removed 7 bases at V and 5 bases at J, leaving 7 bases unmatched. The CDR3 protein is CASKPRLAHNEQFF. Written as DNA, the CDR3 is TGTGCCAGCAAACCCAGACTAGCGCACAATGAGCAGTTCTTC.

The gene calls are TRBV7-2 and TRBJ2-1, with a tentative D call TRBD2 (5 bases). V gave up 1 base and J gave up 12 bases, with 16 bases separating them. Germline-derived CDR1 and CDR2 are SGHTA and FQGNSA. The CDR3 spans 14 residues. CDR3 DNA: TGTGCCAGCAGCTTAGACCCGAGGGATAAGGTGCAGTTCTTC. Its protein is CASSLDPRDKVQFF.

The rearrangement uses TRBV18 and TRBJ2-6; D is unclear. V lost 6 bases and J 4 bases, leaving 10 bases between the germline ends. This CDR3 has 14 residues. The germline V gene has CDR1 KGHSH and CDR2 LQKENI. CDR3 in amino acids: CASSLTGGANVLTF. The DNA for the CDR3 is TGTGCCAGCTCCCTAACCGGGGGGGCCAACGTCCTGACTTTC.

The chain links TRBV6-5 to TRBJ2-3; 9 positions agree with TRBD1. CDR3 length: 15 amino acids. J gave up 4 bases and V 6 bases, and 8 bases lay outside the gene matches. Germline V gene lookup returns CDR1 MNHEY and CDR2 SVGAGI. The CDR3 reads CASSRPGQGPDTQYF. The CDR3 DNA sequence: TGTGCCAGCAGCCGACCGGGACAGGGCCCAGATACGCAGTATTTT.